Described below is a single T cell receptor beta chain sequence and its context. Primers for the PCR totalled 60 Vbeta and 13 Jbeta. Assay used: immunoSEQ multiplex PCR; TCRdb lists only in-frame clones, some missing. The data contain hundreds of thousands of clones, about 81% of them singletons. The data originate from a study of cytomegalovirus exposure and HLA in healthy donors. Per the germline V gene, CDR1 is MDHEN and CDR2 is SYDVKM. The CDR3 totals 15 residues. V trimming: 3 bases; J trimming: 3 bases; junction bases outside the gene matches: 5. The clonotype was recovered from a man in his forties in good health and CMV-seropositive. The specimen was PBMCs. The rearrangement links TRBV28 to TRBJ2-1, with TRBD2 matching 7 bases. This chain's CDR3 is CASSFRGRYYNEQFF. CDR3 nucleotides: TGTGCCAGCAGTTTTCGCGGGAGATACTACAATGAGCAGTTCTTC.